This section outlines one T cell receptor beta chain sequence together with its context. Its matching antigen is unknown. Profiled with immunoSEQ multiplex PCR; TCRdb holds only in-frame clones, not every one. The data show roughly 34,000 clones, about 89% seen once. The data originate from a study of T cell responses to AZD1222 COVID-19 vaccine. Notes on the study in general: Close to half of spike-specific TCRs reportedly recognize unmutated variant regions.

This CDR3 spans 15 amino acids. Deletions cut 1 base from V and 2 bases from J, with 10 bases between. Germline V gene sequence: CDR1 SGHRS, CDR2 YFSETQ. The source is an adult in good health. The sequencing used peripheral blood, collected on day 0 of AZD1222 vaccination. J is TRBJ1-3 and V is TRBV5-1; D unclear. The CDR3 sequence: CASSLLAGPGNTIYF. Here the CDR3 DNA reads TGCGCCAGCAGCTTGTTGGCCGGACCTGGAAACACCATATATTTT.